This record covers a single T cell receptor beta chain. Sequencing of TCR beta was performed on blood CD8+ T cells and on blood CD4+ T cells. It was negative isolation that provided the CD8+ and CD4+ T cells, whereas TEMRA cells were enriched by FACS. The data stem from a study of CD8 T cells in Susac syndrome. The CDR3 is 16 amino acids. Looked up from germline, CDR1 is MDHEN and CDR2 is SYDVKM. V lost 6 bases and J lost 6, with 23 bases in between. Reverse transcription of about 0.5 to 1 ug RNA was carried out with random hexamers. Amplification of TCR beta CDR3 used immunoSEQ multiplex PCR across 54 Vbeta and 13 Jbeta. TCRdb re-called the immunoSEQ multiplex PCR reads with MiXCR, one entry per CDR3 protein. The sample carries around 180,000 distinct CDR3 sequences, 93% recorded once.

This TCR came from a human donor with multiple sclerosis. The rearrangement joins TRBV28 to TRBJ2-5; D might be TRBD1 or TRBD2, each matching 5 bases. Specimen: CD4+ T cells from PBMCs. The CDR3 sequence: CASSVMGVGVTKTQYF. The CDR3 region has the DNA TGTGCCAGCAGCGTTATGGGGGTCGGGGTAACGAAGACCCAGTACTTC.